This T cell receptor (beta chain) derives from a study of T-cell memory formation after mild COVID-19. Overall study context: There were largely donor-specific TCR clusters. General observations from the study: Those CD4+ clones that contracted were mainly in CM and EM (CD8+ ones in EMRA). The study found balanced CD4/CD8 in clones contracting day 15 to 85 and a CD4+ lean in later expanders.

MiXCR, run by TCRdb on the 5' RACE reads, gives a single entry per CDR3 protein. This table has some 320,000 distinct CDR3 sequences, less than 20% appearing once. Germline V gene sequence: CDR1 MNHEY, CDR2 SVGAGI. The length of the CDR3 is 15 residues. V shed 2 bases, J shed 7 bases, and the junction held 3 bases outside the gene matches. Notes on this clonotype: Its antigen is still unknown.

This receptor was obtained from a man aged 18 to 30 who had mild COVID-19 (a few samples of this study predate the infection). Cell type and time point are not known. Source material: PBMCs or a T cell subset sorted from them (not recorded which). The chain carries TRBV6-5 and TRBJ2-1, with 12 bases aligning to TRBD2. The CDR3: CASSYVLAGGNEQFF. The CDR3 region has the DNA TGTGCCAGCAGTTACGTACTAGCGGGGGGTAATGAGCAGTTCTTC.